These 30 T cell receptor beta chains were sequenced from one sample in a study of CD8+CD57+ T cells in acquired aplastic anemia. The sequenced patients had an expansion of CD8+CD57+ cells seen by flow cytometry. TCR beta VDJ and CDR3 profiling used genomic DNA as template. A single record per CDR3 protein comes from TCRdb applying MiXCR to the reads. Among about 160,000 distinct CDR3 sequences, roughly two thirds were seen once, and the ten largest hold approximately 48%. Material: sorted CD4+, CD8+, or CD8+CD57+ T cells (not recorded which) from PBMCs. These receptors all stem from a human donor with aplastic anemia.

This chain joins TRBV19 and TRBJ2-1; TRBD1 or TRBD2 may be the D gene (5 bases each). The V end was cut by 4 bases, the J end by 0 bases, with 16 bases between. In germline, CDR1 is LNHDA, CDR2 SQIVND (reference sequence). This CDR3 contains 17 residues. As DNA, the CDR3 is TGTGCCAGTAGTACTAGGGACGGATCTAGCTCCTACAATGAGCAGTTCTTC. Translating it yields CASSTRDGSSSYNEQFF.

The chain employs TRBV9 and TRBJ2-7; D may correspond to TRBD1 or TRBD2 (5 bases each). From germline, CDR1 is SGDLS and CDR2 YYNGEE. The CDR3 covers 15 residues. Trimming cost V 0 bases and J 2 bases, with 12 bases left between them. The CDR3 DNA is TGTGCCAGCAGCGTAGGTGGGGGTCTAACCTACGAGCAGTACTTC. The encoded protein is CASSVGGGLTYEQYF.

The chain links TRBV5-1 to TRBJ2-7; D unclear. The CDR3 is 15 amino acids. The germline gives CDR1 SGHRS, CDR2 YFSETQ. The CDR3 DNA is TGCGACAGCAGTTTAAGTTATGGATACGCCTACGAGCAGTACGTC. Protein: CDSSLSYGYAYEQYV.

This rearrangement joins TRBV7-6 to TRBJ2-1; D not certain. With 1 base removed from V and 9 bases from J, the gap between germline ends came to 7 bases. The CDR3 sequence is 12 residues long. Germline CDR1 and CDR2: SGHVS and FNYEAQ. The CDR3 region has the DNA TGTGCCAGCAGCTTAGAGACTGGTGAGCAGTTCTTC. This codes for CASSLETGEQFF.

This clonotype was detected only a few times. CDR3 nucleotides: TGTGCCAGCAGTGGAGATAGCGGGAGGGTCCCTGGGGCCAACGTCCTGACTTTC. It translates to CASSGDSGRVPGANVLTF. This chain connects TRBV25-1 to TRBJ2-6; 11 nucleotides line up with TRBD2. CDR3 size: 18 residues. Germline assignment: CDR1 MGHDK and CDR2 SYGVNS. V lost 4 bases to trimming and J lost 2 bases; unmatched junction nucleotides: 7.

The rearrangement uses TRBV14 and TRBJ1-3; D gene ambiguous. The CDR3 has 13 residues. Trimming left V 1 base short and J 16 bases short, with 17 bases between. Per the germline V gene, CDR1 is SGHDN and CDR2 is FVKESK. CDR3 sequence (DNA): TGTGCCAGCAGCCAAGGGGATGTCCCGCTCGAGTATTTT. It encodes CASSQGDVPLEYF.

Only a few counts were recorded for this clonotype. This chain links TRBV5-5 with TRBJ2-5, with 9 bases that match TRBD2. Germline CDR1 reads SGHKS; CDR2 reads YYEKEE (reference sequence). The junction had 10 bases not matched to a gene; V was cut back by 0 bases and J by 7 bases. This CDR3 has 16 amino acids. This CDR3 is CASSLELAGRVRTQYF. CDR3 in DNA: TGTGCCAGCAGCTTGGAACTAGCGGGCCGAGTAAGGACCCAGTACTTC.

This clonotype was counted a few times. The chain couples TRBV15 to TRBJ1-1; D unresolved. Germline V gives CDR1 LNHNV, CDR2 YYDKDF (reference sequence). V dropped 1 base and J dropped 4 bases, with 19 bases sitting between them. The CDR3 sequence is 17 residues long. The CDR3 is CATSRGTAPWVRTEAFF. CDR3 sequence (DNA): TGTGCCACCAGCAGAGGTACGGCGCCTTGGGTACGCACTGAAGCTTTCTTT.

V is TRBV19 and J is TRBJ2-3, with a tentative D call TRBD1 (6 bases). This CDR3 is 14 amino acids long. The V and J ends lost 8 bases and 6 bases respectively, with 18 bases between them. The germline V gene has CDR1 LNHDA and CDR2 SQIVND (reference sequence). The CDR3 here is CASVSRGLGDTQYF. The CDR3 nucleotides read TGTGCCAGTGTCTCCAGGGGTTTAGGCGATACGCAGTATTTT.

This chain links TRBV20-1 with TRBJ2-3; D gene ambiguous. Germline V gene lookup returns CDR1 DFQATT and CDR2 SNEGSKA (reference sequence). V shed 3 bases and J shed 5 bases, with 12 bases lying between them. The CDR3 spans 13 residues. DNA for the CDR3: TGCAGTGCTAGCCTCCTCTTGAGAGATACGCAGTATTTT. It translates to CSASLLLRDTQYF.

This sequence joins TRBV14 and TRBJ2-7, with a tentative D call TRBD2 (5 bases). Trimming shortened V by 5 bases and J by 4 bases, and 18 bases separated the two germline ends. The CDR3 sequence is 15 residues long. Looked up from germline, CDR1 is SGHDN and CDR2 is FVKESK. The CDR3 loop reads CASSSSGSNLYEQYF. As DNA, the CDR3 is TGTGCCAGCAGCTCCTCTGGGAGCAACCTATACGAGCAGTACTTC.

The gene calls are TRBV20-1 and TRBJ1-6, with D possibly TRBD1 on 6 matching bases. CDR3 size: 16 residues. The germline V and J ends were trimmed by 3 bases and 5 bases, with 17 bases remaining between them. The germline CDR1 and CDR2 sequences are DFQATT and SNEGSKA (reference sequence). The CDR3, as DNA: TGCAGTGCTAGGAGTTTTCAGGGGTCGGATAATTCACCCCTCCACTTT. As protein: CSARSFQGSDNSPLHF.

This clonotype was found once. The CDR3, as DNA: TGTGCCAGCAGTCGGGACAGGGGGCAGGGAGAGACCCAGTACTTC. Its translation: CASSRDRGQGETQYF. V is TRBV2 and J is TRBJ2-5; TRBD1 aligns across 12 bases. The CDR3 consists of 15 residues. J gave up 4 bases and V 5 bases, and 5 bases lay outside the gene matches. Germline V gene lookup returns CDR1 SNHLY and CDR2 FYNNEI.

The chain is built from TRBV7-9 and TRBJ1-2; D is possibly TRBD1 (5 bases). The CDR3 has 15 amino acids. Trimming took off 1 base at V and 4 bases at J, with 13 bases between the two ends. Germline V lookup: CDR1 SEHNR, CDR2 FQNEAQ (reference sequence). The chain's CDR3 is CASSLGEAGVYGYTF. The CDR3 coding sequence is TGTGCCAGCAGCTTAGGGGAGGCGGGGGTCTATGGCTACACCTTC.

This chain links TRBV2 with TRBJ1-2; D not certain. CDR1 and CDR2 from the germline V gene are SNHLY and FYNNEI. V was pared by 8 bases and J by 4 bases, with 17 bases between. The CDR3 runs 14 residues. CDR3: CASSPPGSFYGYTF. CDR3 coding DNA: TGTGCCAGCTCCCCGCCAGGTTCCTTCTATGGCTACACCTTC. Supplemented by reference TRBV2 and TRBJ1-2, the full variable domain reads EPEVTQTPSHQVTQMGQEVILRCVPISNHLYFYWYRQILGQKVEFLVSFYNNEISEKSEIFDDQFSVERPDGSNFTLKIRSTKLEDSAMYFCASSPPGSFYGYTFGSGTRLTVV.

This clonotype was seen a handful of times. The J gene is TRBJ2-3, the V gene TRBV19; 9 positions match TRBD2. The CDR3 runs to 17 residues. Per the germline V gene, CDR1 is LNHDA and CDR2 is SQIVND (reference sequence). V lost 1 base and J lost 2; bases outside the gene matches: 7. CDR3 sequence: CASSIGTSGLFTDTQYF. The CDR3 region has the DNA TGTGCCAGTAGTATAGGCACTAGCGGGTTATTCACAGATACGCAGTATTTT.

This clonotype was seen once. CDR3 coding DNA: TGCGCCAGCAGCTTGGGACGGACAGGGGGCACCGGGGAGCTGTTTTTT. This encodes CASSLGRTGGTGELFF. This chain connects TRBV5-1 to TRBJ2-2, with 10 bases fitting TRBD1. This CDR3 contains 16 residues. Germline V gene lookup returns CDR1 SGHRS and CDR2 YFSETQ. Trimming removed 0 bases from V and 4 bases from J; junction bases left unmatched: 3.

This clonotype was detected a few times. The chain is built from TRBV25-1 and TRBJ1-6; D uncertain. The CDR3 spans 15 residues. In germline, CDR1 is MGHDK, CDR2 SYGVNS. V lost 3 bases, J lost 7 bases, and 13 bases lay in between. The CDR3 DNA follows: TGTGCCAGCAGTGAGGCCAGAGGGTACAATTCACCCCTCCACTTT. Its protein product is CASSEARGYNSPLHF.

The J gene is TRBJ2-5, the V gene TRBV7-9; unclear D gene. Germline CDR1 reads SEHNR; CDR2 reads FQNEAQ (reference sequence). The CDR3 has 13 residues. V shed 4 bases and J shed 4 bases, with 10 bases lying between them. The CDR3 DNA reads TGTGCCAGCAGCTCTACCTATGGAGAGACCCAGTACTTC. Translating gives CASSSTYGETQYF.

The rearrangement uses TRBV28 and TRBJ1-1; no firm D call. There are 11 residues in the CDR3. CDR1 and CDR2 (germline): MDHEN, SYDVKM. The germline V and J ends were trimmed by 4 bases and 8 bases, with 8 bases remaining between them. CDR3 loop: CASSSSEEAFF. CDR3 sequence (DNA): TGTGCCAGCAGTTCTTCCGAGGAAGCTTTCTTT.

J is TRBJ2-7 and V is TRBV14; D call uncertain. The last part of the DNA fits TRBJ2-5 better; the J call may be wrong. The CDR3 runs to 14 residues. Germline V gives CDR1 SGHDN, CDR2 FVKESK. CDR3 in amino acids: CASSQDASQETQYF. The CDR3 DNA sequence: TGTGCCAGCAGCCAAGACGCCTCCCAAGAGACCCAGTACTTC.

This clonotype was counted at least ten times. The chain recombines TRBV19 with TRBJ2-3; the D gene is possibly TRBD2 (5 bases). CDR3 size: 15 residues. Looked up from germline, CDR1 is LNHDA and CDR2 is SQIVND (reference sequence). The germline V and J ends were trimmed by 5 bases and 3 bases, with 15 bases remaining between them. CDR3 loop: CASSSTGIGTDTQYF. In DNA, the CDR3 is TGTGCCAGTAGTTCGACCGGGATTGGTACAGATACGCAGTATTTT. The whole variable domain, remainder taken from reference TRBV19 and TRBJ2-3, is DGGITQSPKYLFRKEGQNVTLSCEQNLNHDAMYWYRQDPGQGLRLIYYSQIVNDFQKGDIAEGYSVSREKKESFPLTVTSAQKNPTAFYLCASSSTGIGTDTQYFGPGTRLTVL.

This sequence joins TRBV20-1 and TRBJ2-5; 13 bases are a match to TRBD2. The germline V gene encodes CDR1 DFQATT and CDR2 SNEGSKA (reference sequence). This CDR3 is 14 amino acids long. Trimming cost V 2 bases and J 7 bases; bases outside gene matches: 4. Written as DNA, the CDR3 is TGCAGTGCTAGAACTAGCGGGGGGGGGGGGACCCAGTACTTC. Translated, it gives CSARTSGGGGTQYF.

V gene TRBV2 combines with J gene TRBJ1-6, with D uncertain. The CDR3 is 15 amino acids. Germline assignment: CDR1 SNHLY and CDR2 FYNNEI. With 5 bases removed from V and 10 bases from J, the gap between germline ends came to 18 bases. In nucleotides, the CDR3 is TGTGCCAGCAGTCGCTTTAGGGAGGGTGGATCACCCCTCCACTTT. Residues: CASSRFREGGSPLHF.

V is TRBV4-1 and J is TRBJ2-1, with D unresolved. The CDR3 covers 13 residues. Looked up from germline, CDR1 is MGHRA and CDR2 is YSYEKL. The ends were cut back, 0 bases at V and 5 bases at J, with 5 bases in the middle. CDR3 loop: CASSQDPDNEQFF. The CDR3 DNA reads TGCGCCAGCAGCCAAGACCCTGACAATGAGCAGTTCTTC.

The chain recombines TRBV7-8 with TRBJ1-2; D not certain. The ends were cut back, 5 bases at V and 3 bases at J, with 16 bases in the middle. The CDR3 is 15 amino acids. The germline V gene encodes CDR1 SGHVS and CDR2 FQNEAQ. In nucleotides, the CDR3 is TGTGCCAGCAGCCCGAGAGGCTGGGGTGACTATGGCTACACCTTC. Protein sequence: CASSPRGWGDYGYTF.

The V and J genes are TRBV7-9 and TRBJ2-5; D might be TRBD1 (7 bases). The CDR3 sequence is 16 residues long. Looked up from germline, CDR1 is SEHNR and CDR2 is FQNEAQ (reference sequence). V was clipped by 11 bases and J by 1 base, with 23 bases between them. The CDR3 loop is CAGRQGTGASQETQYF. The CDR3 DNA sequence: TGTGCCGGACGACAGGGAACGGGGGCGAGCCAAGAGACCCAGTACTTC.

J is TRBJ2-5 and V is TRBV2; perhaps D is TRBD1 or TRBD2 (5 bases each). Trimming took off 0 bases at V and 3 bases at J, with 11 bases between the two ends. Germline V lookup: CDR1 SNHLY, CDR2 FYNNEI. The CDR3 contains 15 residues. The CDR3, as DNA: TGTGCCAGCAGTGAAGCGCTTCGAGGGGAAGAGACCCAGTACTTC. Its protein product is CASSEALRGEETQYF.

The gene calls are TRBV7-2 and TRBJ1-1; D not resolved. Looked up from germline, CDR1 is SGHTA and CDR2 is FQGNSA. This CDR3 is built from 14 residues. V dropped 1 base and J dropped 4 bases, with 10 bases sitting between them. The CDR3 sequence is CASSLEGSVTEAFF. Here the CDR3 DNA reads TGTGCCAGCAGCTTAGAAGGTTCAGTCACTGAAGCTTTCTTT.

This chain links TRBV24-1 with TRBJ1-5, with 7 bases identical to TRBD1. V was clipped by 3 bases and J by 5 bases; unmatched bases: 3. Germline loops: CDR1 KGHDR, CDR2 SFDVKD. The CDR3 covers 14 residues. CDR3 in DNA: TGTGCCACCAGTGATCAGGGACAGCATCAGCCCCAGCATTTT. Protein sequence: CATSDQGQHQPQHF.